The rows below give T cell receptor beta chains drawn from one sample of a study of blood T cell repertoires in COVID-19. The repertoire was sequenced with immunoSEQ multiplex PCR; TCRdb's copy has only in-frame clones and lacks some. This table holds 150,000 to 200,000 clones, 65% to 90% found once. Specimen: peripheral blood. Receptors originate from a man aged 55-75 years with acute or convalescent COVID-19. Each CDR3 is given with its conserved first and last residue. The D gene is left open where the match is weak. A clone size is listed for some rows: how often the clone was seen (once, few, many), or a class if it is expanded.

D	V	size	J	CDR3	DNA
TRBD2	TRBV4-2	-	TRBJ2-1	CASSRGAGASYNEQFF	TGTGCCAGCAGCCGGGGAGCGGGGGCATCCTACAATGAGCAGTTCTTC
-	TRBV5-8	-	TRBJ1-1	CASSLVRGPEAFF	TGTGCCAGCAGCTTGGTGCGGGGCCCTGAAGCTTTCTTT
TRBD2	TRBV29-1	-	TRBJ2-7	CSVGGGEQYF	TGCAGCGTTGGCGGGGGGGAGCAGTACTTC
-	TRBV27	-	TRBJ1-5	CASSPRAVGIVGQPQHF	TGTGCCAGCAGCCCCCGCGCGGTAGGAATTGTAGGTCAGCCCCAGCATTTT
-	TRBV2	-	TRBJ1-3	CASRWDIGNTIYF	TGTGCCAGCAGATGGGACATTGGAAACACCATATATTTT
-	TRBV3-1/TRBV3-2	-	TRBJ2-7	CASSPRTPGHERGEQYF	TGTGCCAGCAGCCCCAGGACCCCGGGACACGAAAGGGGCGAGCAGTACTTC
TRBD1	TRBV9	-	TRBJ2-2	CASSAQDRAVGGELFF	TGTGCCAGCAGCGCTCAAGACAGGGCGGTTGGCGGGGAGCTGTTTTTT
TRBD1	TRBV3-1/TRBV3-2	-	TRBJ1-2	CASSPSDRGGTYGYTF	TGTGCCAGCAGCCCCTCAGACAGGGGGGGAACCTATGGCTACACCTTC
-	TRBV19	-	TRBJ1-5	CASSSGGLSNQPQHF	TGTGCCAGTAGTTCAGGAGGACTTAGCAATCAGCCCCAGCATTTT
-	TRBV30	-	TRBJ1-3	CAWSAAGYGNTIYF	TGTGCCTGGAGTGCTGCAGGTTATGGAAACACCATATATTTT
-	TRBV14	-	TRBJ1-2	CASSHNTNYGYTF	TGTGCCAGCAGCCATAACACCAACTATGGCTACACCTTC
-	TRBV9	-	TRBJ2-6	CASSVVPRSSGANVLTF	TGTGCCAGCAGCGTAGTCCCCCGGTCGTCTGGGGCCAACGTCCTGACTTTC
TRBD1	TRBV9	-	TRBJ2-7	CASSVMGQGANEQYF	TGTGCCAGCAGCGTAATGGGACAGGGGGCCAACGAGCAGTACTTC
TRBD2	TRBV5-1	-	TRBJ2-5	CASSLGGSTQETQYF	TGCGCCAGCAGCTTGGGCGGGAGTACCCAAGAGACCCAGTACTTC
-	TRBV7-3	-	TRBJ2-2	CASSPTGYTGELFF	TGTGCCAGCAGCCCCACAGGTTACACCGGGGAGCTGTTTTTT
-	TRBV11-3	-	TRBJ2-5	CASSPDREETQYF	TGTGCCAGCAGCCCGGACAGAGAAGAGACCCAGTACTTC
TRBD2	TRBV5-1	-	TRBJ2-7	CASSLVSSGTYEQYF	TGCGCCAGCAGCTTGGTTTCTAGCGGAACCTACGAGCAGTACTTC
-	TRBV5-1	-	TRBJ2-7	CASSPGGTVSEQYF	TGCGCCAGCAGCCCAGGGGGGACAGTCTCCGAGCAGTACTTC
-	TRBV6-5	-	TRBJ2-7	CASSPTQGNPYEQYF	TGTGCCAGCAGTCCGACCCAGGGAAACCCCTACGAGCAGTACTTC
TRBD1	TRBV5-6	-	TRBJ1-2	CASSPPGQYLINYGYTF	TGTGCCAGCAGCCCACCGGGACAGTATTTAATTAACTATGGCTACACCTTC
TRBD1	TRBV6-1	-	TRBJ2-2	CASSERGAGGHTGELFF	TGTGCCAGCAGTGAGAGGGGGGCAGGGGGCCACACCGGGGAGCTGTTTTTT
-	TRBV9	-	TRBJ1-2	CASSVGFTGSYGYTF	TGTGCCAGCAGCGTAGGATTTACAGGAAGCTATGGCTACACCTTC
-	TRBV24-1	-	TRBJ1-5	CATSDSLAGGPFSNQPQHF	TGTGCCACCAGTGATTCCCTGGCAGGAGGACCTTTCAGCAATCAGCCCCAGCATTTT
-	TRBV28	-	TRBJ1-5	CASSFQLGNQPQHF	TGTGCCAGCAGTTTTCAATTAGGCAATCAGCCCCAGCATTTT
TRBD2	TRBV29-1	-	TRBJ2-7	CSVEDRGSTGSSYEQYF	TGCAGCGTTGAAGATCGCGGGAGTACGGGGAGCTCCTACGAGCAGTACTTC
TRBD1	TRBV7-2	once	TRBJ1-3	CASSLRTGFSGNTIYF	TGTGCCAGCAGCTTAAGGACAGGCTTCTCTGGAAACACCATATATTTT
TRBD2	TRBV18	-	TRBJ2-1	CASSPGTSGATTEQFF	TGTGCCAGCTCACCAGGGACTAGCGGGGCTACGACTGAGCAGTTCTTC
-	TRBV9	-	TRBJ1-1	CASSVGWGAEAFF	TGTGCCAGCAGCGTAGGATGGGGGGCTGAAGCTTTCTTT
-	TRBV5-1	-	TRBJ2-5	CASSLVSGFGVETQYF	TGCGCCAGCAGCTTGGTTTCCGGTTTCGGTGTAGAGACCCAGTACTTC
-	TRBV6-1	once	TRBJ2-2	CASSENPYLSTGELFF	TGTGCCAGCAGTGAAAATCCGTACTTGTCCACCGGGGAGCTGTTTTTT
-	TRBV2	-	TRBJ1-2	CASSLSVNTGYTF	TGTGCCAGCAGCCTAAGTGTTAATACGGGCTACACCTTC